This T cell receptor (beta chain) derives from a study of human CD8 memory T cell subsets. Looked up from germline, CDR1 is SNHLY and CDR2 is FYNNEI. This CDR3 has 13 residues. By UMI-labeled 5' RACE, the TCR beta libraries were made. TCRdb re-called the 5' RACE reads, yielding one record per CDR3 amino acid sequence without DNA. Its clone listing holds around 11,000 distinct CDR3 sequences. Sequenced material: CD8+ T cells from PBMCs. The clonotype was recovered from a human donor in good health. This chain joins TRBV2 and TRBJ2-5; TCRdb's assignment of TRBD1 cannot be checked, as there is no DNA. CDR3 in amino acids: CASSAPGTETQYF.